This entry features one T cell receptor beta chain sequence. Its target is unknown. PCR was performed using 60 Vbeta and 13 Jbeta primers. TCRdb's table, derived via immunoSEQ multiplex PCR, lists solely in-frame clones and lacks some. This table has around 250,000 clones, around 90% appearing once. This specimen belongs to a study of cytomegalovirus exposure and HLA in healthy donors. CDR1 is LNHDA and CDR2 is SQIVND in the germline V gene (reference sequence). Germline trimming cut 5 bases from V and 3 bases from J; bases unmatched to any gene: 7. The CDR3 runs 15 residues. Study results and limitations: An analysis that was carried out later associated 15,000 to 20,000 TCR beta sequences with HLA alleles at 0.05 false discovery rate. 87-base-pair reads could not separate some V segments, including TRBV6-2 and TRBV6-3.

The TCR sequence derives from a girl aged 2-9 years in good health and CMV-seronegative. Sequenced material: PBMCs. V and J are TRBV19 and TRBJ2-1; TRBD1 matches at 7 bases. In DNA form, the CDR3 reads TGTGCCAGTAGTCCCCGACAGGGTTTCTACAATGAGCAGTTCTTC. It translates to CASSPRQGFYNEQFF.